Listed below are T cell receptor beta chains from one sample, sequenced in a study of PD-L1 blockade in urothelial cancer. TCRdb's table, derived via immunoSEQ multiplex PCR, lists solely in-frame clones and lacks some. The table records 45,000 to 65,000 clones, approximately 85% of them present only once. Sample: PBMCs, taken around atezolizumab (anti-PD-L1) treatment. Receptor source: a man between 65 and 85 years old with urothelial cancer. CDR3s include the opening cysteine and the closing phenylalanine or tryptophan. A D gene is named only where the DNA matches it firmly. The size of a clone is reported for some rows only, either as once, few or many, or as a class for expanded clones.

j_call clone_size v_call d_call cdr3_nt cdr3_aa
TRBJ2-3 - TRBV7-3 - TGTGCCAGCAGCTTAATGGGCAGGGGTTCCACAGATACGCAGTATTTT CASSLMGRGSTDTQYF
TRBJ2-2 - TRBV2 TRBD2 TGTGCCAGCAGGGCGGGAGAAGCGGTTACTGGGGAGCTCTTTTTT CASRAGEAVTGELFF
TRBJ2-5 - TRBV5-1 TRBD2 TGCGCCAGCAGCCCGTCGACTAGCGGGGCCCAAGAGACCCAGTACTTC CASSPSTSGAQETQYF
TRBJ2-1 - TRBV7-9 - TGTGCCAGCAGCTTAGAAGCGTACAATGAGCAGTTCTTC CASSLEAYNEQFF
TRBJ2-5 few TRBV9 TRBD2 TGTGCCAGCAGCTTAGGACTAGCGGGAGCTCAAGAGACCCAGTACTTC CASSLGLAGAQETQYF
TRBJ2-1 - TRBV5-1 - TGCGCCAGCAGCTTGGGGGGGGTATCAGGCAATGAGCAGTTCTTC CASSLGGVSGNEQFF
TRBJ2-6 - TRBV5-4 TRBD2 TGTGCCAGCAGCCCCCGAAGCGGGGGTTCTGGGGCCAACGTCCTGACTTTC CASSPRSGGSGANVLTF
TRBJ1-1 - TRBV6-1 - TGTGCCAGCAGTGAGAGGACACAGAACACTGAAGCTTTCTTT CASSERTQNTEAFF
TRBJ2-1 - TRBV2 - TGTGCCAGCACTAGACTCAATGAGCAGTTCTTC CASTRLNEQFF
TRBJ2-3 - TRBV7-2 - TGTGCCAGCAGCTTAGGGGCAGGGGAGGGATACGCGTATTTT CASSLGAGEGYAYF
TRBJ2-3 - TRBV11-2 - TGTGCCAGCAGCTCCCCCCCTACTAGCCCCCTGGAGCACAGATACGCGTATTTT CASSSPPTSPLEHRYAYF
TRBJ2-1 once TRBV7-3 TRBD2 TGTGCCAGCAGCTTAGTAGCGGGAGGGAGCAATGAGCAGTTCTTC CASSLVAGGSNEQFF
TRBJ2-2 once TRBV7-3 TRBD2 TGTGCCAGCAGACTAGCGGGAGGGCCGGGCACCGGGGAGCTGTTTTTT CASRLAGGPGTGELFF
TRBJ2-2 - TRBV10-2 TRBD1 TGCGCCAGCAGTGAGTTGGGACAGGGTGACACCGGGGAGCTGTTTTTT CASSELGQGDTGELFF
TRBJ2-7 - TRBV5-4 TRBD2 TGTGCCAGCAGCGCGGCTCCTTCTCCGCGGGAGGACTACGAGCAGTACTTC CASSAAPSPREDYEQYF
TRBJ1-5 - TRBV5-6 - TGTGCCAGCAGCTTGGAGGGGCGGAGCAATCAGCCCCAGCATTTT CASSLEGRSNQPQHF
TRBJ2-1 - TRBV19 - TGTGCCAGTACCCTCAACCCCGGGACTGGTAGCTACAATGAGCAGTTCTTC CASTLNPGTGSYNEQFF
TRBJ2-2 - TRBV9 TRBD2 TGTGCCAGCAGTCATAGACGGGGGGAGAACACCGGGGAGCTGTTTTTT CASSHRRGENTGELFF
TRBJ2-1 few TRBV18 TRBD2 TGTGCCAGCTCACCGACTAGCGGGATACATGAGCAGTTCTTC CASSPTSGIHEQFF
TRBJ1-3 - TRBV4-1 - TGCGCCAGCAGCCAAGCATCCCGAGGGCACTCTGGAAACACCATATATTTT CASSQASRGHSGNTIYF
TRBJ2-4 - TRBV19 - TGTGCCAGTAGTATTCCGGGGTCCACGGCCAAAAACATTCAGTACTTC CASSIPGSTAKNIQYF
TRBJ2-7 once TRBV4-1 TRBD2 TGCGCCAGCAGCCAAGGAGCTAGCGGGAGGTTCTGGGAGCAGTACTTC CASSQGASGRFWEQYF
TRBJ2-1 few TRBV19 TRBD2 TGTGCCAGTAGAGGGCTAGCGGGATTTGAGCAGTTCTTC CASRGLAGFEQFF
TRBJ1-3 - TRBV19 - TGTGCCAGTAGATTAAACCCGAGTGGAAACACCATATATTTT CASRLNPSGNTIYF
TRBJ1-3 few TRBV30 - TGTGCCTGGAGAACAGGATTGGGTGTGGGAAACACCATATATTTT CAWRTGLGVGNTIYF
TRBJ2-3 - TRBV5-1 TRBD1 TGCGCCAGCGGTGGACAGGGGGGGGCAGATACGCAGTATTTT CASGGQGGADTQYF
TRBJ2-7 - TRBV10-2 TRBD2 TGCGCCAGCAGTGTCGGGCCTAGCGGGAGGGCCTACGAGCAGTACTTC CASSVGPSGRAYEQYF
TRBJ2-1 - TRBV1 - TGCACCAGCAGCCCTCAGCGGGTCCCCTACAATGAGCAGTTCTTC CTSSPQRVPYNEQFF
TRBJ1-5 - TRBV28 - TGTGCCAGCACTCCTACTTGGGGGGGCAATCAGCCCCAGCATTTT CASTPTWGGNQPQHF
TRBJ1-2 few TRBV28 - TGTGCCAGCCACAGTAACTATGGCTACACCTTC CASHSNYGYTF
TRBJ2-7 - TRBV7-9 TRBD2 TGTGCCAGCAGCTGGGGGACTAGCCAGTGGGGCGAGCAGTACTTC CASSWGTSQWGEQYF
TRBJ1-1 - TRBV5-1 TRBD1 TGCGCCAGCAGCCCCGGGACAGGGAACACTGAAGCTTTCTTT CASSPGTGNTEAFF
TRBJ1-2 once TRBV28 - TGTGCCAGCCGGGATTATGGCTACACCTTC CASRDYGYTF
TRBJ2-7 - TRBV9 - TGTGCCAGCAGCCCAACCGGACAGTCCTACGAGCAGTACTTC CASSPTGQSYEQYF
TRBJ1-2 once TRBV21-1 - TGTGCCAGCAGCACCCTCTCGAGTCAGGTCCCCTATGGCTACACCTTC CASSTLSSQVPYGYTF
TRBJ2-5 - TRBV13 - TGTGCCAGCAGCTTAAACAGGGAGCGGGAGACCCAGTACTTC CASSLNRERETQYF
TRBJ1-5 - TRBV29-1 - TGCAGCGTTGAAAGGGGAACTAATCAGCCCCAGCATTTT CSVERGTNQPQHF
TRBJ2-2 - TRBV5-1 - TGCGCCAGCAGCTATGGTAGGGGTACCGGGGAGCTGTTTTTT CASSYGRGTGELFF
TRBJ1-1 - TRBV10-3 TRBD1 TGTGCCATCAGCCGGGGGACAGGGTTGAACACTGAAGCTTTCTTT CAISRGTGLNTEAFF
TRBJ2-7 - TRBV6-5 - TGTGCCGCGAGCTCCGGGAGTGGGTACGAGCAGTACTTC CAASSGSGYEQYF
TRBJ2-4 - TRBV21-1 - TGTGCCAGCAGGAGGGTAGCGGGATCCAAAAACATTCAGTACTTC CASRRVAGSKNIQYF
TRBJ2-2 - TRBV10-2 TRBD2 TGCGCCAGCACCGAACCTAAGGGACTAGCAATTTTTTTTGGGGAGCTGTTTTTT CASTEPKGLAIFFGELFF
TRBJ1-5 - TRBV6-1 - TGTGCCAGCAGTGGTCGGGGAAACAATCAGCCCCAGCATTTT CASSGRGNNQPQHF
TRBJ1-5 - TRBV14 - TGTGCCAGCAGCCAAGATTCGGGGCCCCAGCATTTT CASSQDSGPQHF
TRBJ2-7 few TRBV29-1 - TGCAGCGGGAGCCTGGCCGGGGACGAGCAGTACTTC CSGSLAGDEQYF
TRBJ1-1 - TRBV30 - TGTGCCTGGAGGTTACAGGGTCTGAACACTGAAGCTTTCTTT CAWRLQGLNTEAFF
TRBJ2-3 few TRBV6-1 - TGTGCCAGCAGTGCTAGCACAGATACGCAGTATTTT CASSASTDTQYF
TRBJ2-3 - TRBV7-9 - TGTGCCAGCAGCCTAGAGGCGGGTATACACAGATACGCGTATTTT CASSLEAGIHRYAYF
TRBJ1-1 - TRBV19 - TGTGCCAGTTCCTACAGGGTACTCATGAACACTGAAGCTTTCTTT CASSYRVLMNTEAFF
TRBJ1-4 few TRBV30 TRBD1 TGTGCCTGGGGGACAGGAGGTAATGAAAAACTGTTTTTT CAWGTGGNEKLFF
TRBJ2-7 - TRBV28 TRBD1 TGTGCCAGCAGTTCGGGACAGGCGCGCGGCGAGCAGTACTTC CASSSGQARGEQYF